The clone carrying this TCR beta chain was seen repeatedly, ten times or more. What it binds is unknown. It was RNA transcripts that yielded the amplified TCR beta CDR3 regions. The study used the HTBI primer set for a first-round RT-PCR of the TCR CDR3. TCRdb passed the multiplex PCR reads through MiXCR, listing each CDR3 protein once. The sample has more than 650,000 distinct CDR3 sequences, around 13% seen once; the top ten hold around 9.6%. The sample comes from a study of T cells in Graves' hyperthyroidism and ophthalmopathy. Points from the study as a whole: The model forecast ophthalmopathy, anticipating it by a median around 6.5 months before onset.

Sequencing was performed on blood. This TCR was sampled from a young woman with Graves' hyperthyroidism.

CDR3 sequence (DNA): TGTGCCAGCAGACCCCAGGACAGGGTTCGGGGCTACACCTTC. Translation: CASRPQDRVRGYTF. The chain employs TRBV11-2 and TRBJ1-2; 8 nucleotides line up with TRBD1. V was pared by 6 bases and J by 8 bases, with 11 bases of the junction left unmatched. The CDR3 has 14 amino acids. Germline CDR1 and CDR2: SGHAT and FQNNGV.